This T cell receptor (beta chain) was identified in a study of Graves' ophthalmopathy and Graves' hyperthyroidism. Amplification targeted the TCR beta CDR3 regions, with RNA transcripts as the source material. First-round RT-PCR employed HTBI primers, with a second-round multiplex PCR after it. Each CDR3 protein gets one entry after TCRdb re-called the multiplex PCR reads with MiXCR. The table lists around 670,000 distinct CDR3 sequences, approximately 40% of them singletons. CDR3 length equals 12 residues. The germline V gene has CDR1 DFQATT and CDR2 SNEGSKA (reference sequence). V was cut by 2 bases and J by 1 base, with 6 bases left in between. If patients had other autoimmune diseases, uncontrolled infections, pregnancy or lactation, they were excluded.

The TCR originated in an adult man with Graves' ophthalmopathy. The rearrangement joins TRBV20-1 to TRBJ2-7; no clear D. Sequencing was done on a sample of peripheral blood. The CDR3 sequence: CSARYSSYEQYF. CDR3 bases: TGCAGTGCTAGATACTCTTCCTACGAGCAGTACTTC.